This T cell receptor (beta chain) derives from a study of blood T cells in healthy people across ages. Whole-study results and caveats: Per million T cells, TCR beta diversity dropped roughly linearly as age increased.

Concerning this clonotype: Its specificity is unknown.

Primers used in a second PCR of roughly 6 to 11 cycles were a sample-barcoded 5' primer and a J-beta primer mix. Each CDR3 protein gets one entry after TCRdb re-called the 5' RACE reads with MiXCR. The sample has some 1.5 million distinct CDR3 sequences; under 30% are singletons. The germline V gene encodes CDR1 SGHRS and CDR2 YFSETQ. The CDR3 is 15 amino acids. V was pared by 4 bases and J by 5 bases, with 8 bases of the junction left unmatched. Aged about 6 to 90, donors were systemically healthy Caucasians from Russia. In each sample, at least 6 million PBMCs were isolated. The specimen sequenced was blood. The sequence was obtained from a woman in her 30s in good health. The chain couples TRBV5-1 to TRBJ2-3; 9 nucleotides align to TRBD2. DNA of the CDR3: TGCGCCAGCAGCCAATCGCGGGGGGGTGGAGATACGCAGTATTTT. Translation gives CASSQSRGGGDTQYF.